These T cell receptor beta chains were read from a single sample in a study of Tregs in tolerant kidney transplant recipients. TCRdb's copy holds only in-frame clones and misses some; the assay was immunoSEQ multiplex PCR. The sample shows roughly 120,000 clones, roughly 92% of them seen only once. Sequencing was done on a sample of CD4+ T cells from blood. These receptors were obtained from a human donor in good health. CDR3s include the opening cysteine and the closing phenylalanine or tryptophan. The D gene is left open where the match is weak. Clone size appears in some rows only: once, few, many, or a class for an expanded clone.

d_call j_call v_call cdr3_length clone_size cdr3_aa cdr3_nt
TRBD1 TRBJ2-7 TRBV6-5 15 NA CASSYVNRGQGEQYF TGTGCCAGCAGTTACGTCAACAGGGGGCAGGGCGAGCAGTACTTC
TRBD2 TRBJ2-7 TRBV13 14 NA CASSFGLAVYEQYF TGTGCCAGCAGCTTTGGGCTAGCGGTCTACGAGCAGTACTTC
TRBD2 TRBJ2-5 TRBV6-5 14 NA CASRTGTSKETQYF TGTGCCAGCAGAACCGGGACTAGCAAGGAGACCCAGTACTTC
TRBD2 TRBJ2-3 TRBV6-1 17 NA CASSEARLAGVTDTQYF TGTGCCAGCAGTGAAGCGAGACTAGCGGGAGTTACAGATACGCAGTATTTT
NA TRBJ2-4 TRBV13 16 NA CASSLGYYGAKNIQYF TGTGCCAGCAGCTTGGGTTACTATGGGGCCAAAAACATTCAGTACTTC
TRBD1 TRBJ2-5 TRBV5-1 14 NA CASSYDRGSETQYF TGCGCCAGCAGCTATGACAGGGGGTCAGAGACCCAGTACTTC
NA TRBJ1-1 TRBV5-1 13 NA CASSTLMNTEAFF TGCGCCAGCAGCACTTTGATGAACACTGAAGCTTTCTTT
NA TRBJ1-5 TRBV6-5 15 NA CASSVGAWGNQPQHF TGTGCCAGCAGCGTAGGGGCTTGGGGCAATCAGCCCCAGCATTTT
NA TRBJ1-2 TRBV2 14 NA CASSDSRANYGYTF TGTGCCAGCAGTGATAGTAGGGCTAACTATGGCTACACCTTC
TRBD1 TRBJ1-5 TRBV18 16 NA CASSPTGQGNDQPQHF TGTGCCAGCTCCCCCACCGGACAGGGCAACGATCAGCCCCAGCATTTT
NA TRBJ1-5 TRBV4-2 15 NA CASSLWGYSNQPQHF TGTGCCAGCAGCTTGTGGGGGTATAGCAATCAGCCCCAGCATTTT
TRBD1 TRBJ2-5 TRBV18 14 NA CASSPGTGQETQYF TGTGCCAGCTCACCTGGGACAGGCCAAGAGACCCAGTACTTC
TRBD2 TRBJ2-7 TRBV11-2 15 NA CASSLDFGGRAEQYF TGTGCCAGCAGCTTAGATTTTGGCGGGAGGGCCGAGCAGTACTTC
TRBD1 TRBJ2-7 TRBV7-6 16 NA CASSPRTGLSSYEQYF TGTGCCAGCAGCCCGAGGACAGGCTTAAGCTCCTACGAGCAGTACTTC
TRBD1 TRBJ1-2 TRBV7-2 14 NA CASSRDRGADGYTF TGTGCCAGCAGCCGGGACAGGGGTGCCGATGGCTACACCTTC
NA TRBJ1-1 TRBV9 14 once CASSIGQPNTEAFF TGTGCCAGCAGCATCGGACAGCCGAACACTGAAGCTTTCTTT
NA TRBJ1-1 TRBV6-7 12 NA CASSYQNTEAFF TGTGCCAGCAGTTACCAGAACACTGAAGCTTTCTTT
TRBD2 TRBJ2-3 TRBV9 16 NA CASSVIGTSGTDTQYF TGTGCCAGCAGCGTGATCGGGACTAGCGGAACAGATACGCAGTATTTT
NA TRBJ1-1 TRBV5-1 14 NA CASSFRSMNTEAFF TGCGCCAGCAGCTTTCGGAGTATGAACACTGAAGCTTTCTTT
TRBD1 TRBJ1-2 TRBV15 15 few CATSEDRGRWYGYTF TGTGCCACCAGCGAAGACAGGGGGCGCTGGTATGGCTACACCTTC
NA TRBJ2-3 TRBV6-5 15 NA CASRNSGASTDTQYF TGTGCCAGCAGGAACTCTGGGGCTAGCACAGATACGCAGTATTTT
TRBD2 TRBJ2-2 TRBV10-3 15 once CAISEPTTGRGELFF TGTGCCATCAGTGAGCCTACTACCGGGAGGGGGGAGCTGTTTTTT
NA TRBJ2-5 TRBV6-1 13 once CASSEDPYGTQYF TGTGCCAGCAGTGAAGACCCGTACGGGACCCAGTACTTC
NA TRBJ2-1 TRBV11-2 14 NA CASSSDRWGNEQFF TGTGCCAGCAGCTCCGACAGGTGGGGAAATGAGCAGTTCTTC
TRBD1 TRBJ2-4 TRBV6-1 15 NA CASSALGQGTTIQYF TGTGCCAGCAGTGCCTTGGGACAGGGGACCACAATTCAGTACTTC
TRBD2 TRBJ2-7 TRBV18 16 NA CASSLSQTSGRSEQYF TGTGCCAGCTCACTCAGTCAGACTAGCGGGAGGAGCGAGCAGTACTTC
TRBD1 TRBJ1-1 TRBV18 17 once CASSPSTGVRGNTEAFF TGTGCCAGCTCACCTTCAACAGGGGTCAGAGGGAACACTGAAGCTTTCTTT
TRBD1 TRBJ1-2 TRBV5-1 13 NA CASSLEVQGAHTF TGCGCCAGCAGCTTGGAGGTACAGGGGGCCCACACCTTC
TRBD2 TRBJ2-1 TRBV5-4 15 NA CASRKGGSGGNEQFF TGTGCCAGCAGGAAGGGCGGAAGCGGGGGTAATGAGCAGTTCTTC
NA TRBJ1-4 TRBV5-1 14 few CASSLKQGGEKLFF TGCGCCAGCAGCTTGAAACAGGGTGGGGAAAAACTGTTTTTT
NA TRBJ1-1 TRBV6-5 16 NA CASSYSSLELNTEAFF TGTGCCAGCAGTTACTCGAGCCTCGAATTGAACACTGAAGCTTTCTTT
TRBD1 TRBJ2-7 TRBV11-2 15 once CASSLAHRGRYEQYF TGTGCCAGCAGCTTAGCCCACAGGGGGAGGTACGAGCAGTACTTC
NA TRBJ2-3 TRBV20-1 11 NA CSALRQDTQYF TGCAGTGCTCTCAGACAAGATACGCAGTATTTT
TRBD2 TRBJ2-3 TRBV5-1 16 NA CASSLALAGGTDTQYF TGCGCCAGCAGCTTGGCGTTAGCGGGGGGCACAGATACGCAGTATTTT
NA TRBJ1-5 TRBV13 14 NA CASSQRAGNQPQHF TGTGCCAGCAGCCAGAGGGCGGGCAATCAGCCCCAGCATTTT
TRBD2 TRBJ2-5 TRBV7-3 14 NA CASSSGGRGETQYF TGTGCCAGCAGCTCGGGAGGGAGGGGAGAGACCCAGTACTTC
TRBD1 TRBJ1-4 TRBV5-8 16 NA CASSFSDRGDREKLFF TGTGCCAGCAGCTTTAGCGACAGGGGGGATCGTGAAAAACTGTTTTTT
NA TRBJ2-6 TRBV7-6 18 NA CASSLAGRRNSGANVLTF TGTGCCAGCAGCTTAGCGGGCAGGCGAAACTCTGGGGCCAACGTCCTGACTTTC
NA TRBJ2-3 TRBV7-7 16 NA CASSPRPDSISDTQYF TGTGCTAGCAGCCCCCGCCCCGACAGCATCTCAGATACGCAGTATTTT
NA TRBJ2-7 TRBV7-2 14 NA CASSLAPSSYEQYF TGTGCCAGCAGCTTAGCGCCCAGCTCCTACGAGCAGTACTTC
TRBD2 TRBJ2-3 TRBV12-5 16 NA CASGPGLAGPLDTQYF TGTGCTAGTGGCCCTGGACTAGCGGGGCCCCTGGATACGCAGTATTTT
NA TRBJ2-5 TRBV23-1 14 NA CASSGNHYQETQYF TGCGCCAGCAGTGGCAACCACTACCAAGAGACCCAGTACTTC
NA TRBJ2-7 TRBV30 13 NA CAWTPSGPYEQYF TGTGCCTGGACCCCGTCGGGGCCCTACGAGCAGTACTTC
NA TRBJ2-3 TRBV5-8 15 NA CAGGSGPRGTDTQYF TGTGCGGGCGGATCGGGGCCTAGGGGTACAGATACGCAGTATTTT